A selection of T cell receptor beta chains follows, all from one sample in a study of vaccination and CD4 T cells after COVID-19. No cognate antigen is known for these TCRs. TCRdb passed the PCR reads through MiXCR, listing each CDR3 protein once. Of more than 25,000 distinct CDR3 sequences listed, about 60% are singletons. The sample here was CD4+ T cells from blood, cultured in vitro, taken after SARS-CoV-2 vaccination. The receptor set was obtained from a human donor who received a COVID-19 vaccine. The CDR3 runs from the conserved cysteine through the conserved F or W. Fields, in order: D gene, V gene, J gene, clone size, CDR3 DNA, CDR3 protein. D genes are given only for firm matches. Expanded clones are given a class, and other clones once, few, many or no size at all.

>-|TRBV20-1|TRBJ1-4|-
TGCAGTGCTAGAGTAGCAACTAATGAAAAACTGTTTTTT
CSARVATNEKLFF
>-|TRBV12-3/TRBV12-4|TRBJ1-2|-
TGTGCCAGCAGGAAGGGCCAGAACTATGGCTACACCTTC
CASRKGQNYGYTF
>-|TRBV20-1|TRBJ2-5|few
TGCAGTGCTCCCGGAGACTCTGCCCAAGAGACCCAGTACTTC
CSAPGDSAQETQYF
>TRBD1|TRBV15|TRBJ2-2|-
TGTGCCACCAGCAGAGCCGGGACAGGGGGGATTGCCGGGGAGCTGTTTTTT
CATSRAGTGGIAGELFF
>TRBD1|TRBV19|TRBJ1-3|-
TGTGCCAGTAGTCCGGGACAGGTTACACTCTCTGGAAACACCATATATTTT
CASSPGQVTLSGNTIYF
>-|TRBV30|TRBJ1-5|-
TGTGCCTGGAGTGTAGAGGGGGTACGCCAGCCCCAGCATTTT
CAWSVEGVRQPQHF
>TRBD1|TRBV5-1|TRBJ2-5|-
TGCGCCAGCAGCCCCCTCTTTAACAGGGGCCAAGAGACCCAGTACTTC
CASSPLFNRGQETQYF
>-|TRBV11-3|TRBJ2-3|-
TGTGCCAGCAGCTCAAACACAGATACGCAGTATTTT
CASSSNTDTQYF
>-|TRBV30|TRBJ1-1|-
TGTGCCTGGAGTGTAAAGGGCCCTAACACTGAAGCTTTCTTT
CAWSVKGPNTEAFF
>TRBD1|TRBV20-1|TRBJ1-2|-
TGCAGTGCTAGAGGGGGACAGGCGGGGGATGGCTACACCTTC
CSARGGQAGDGYTF
>TRBD2|TRBV30|TRBJ2-2|-
TGTGCCGGAGTAGCGGGAGGGACCGGGGAGCTGTTTTTT
CAGVAGGTGELFF
>-|TRBV25-1|TRBJ1-5|few
TGTGCCAGCAGGGCTCAGGGGTTTCTTAGCAATCAGCCCCAGCATTTT
CASRAQGFLSNQPQHF
>-|TRBV20-1|TRBJ2-5|few
TGCAGTGCTAGAGATGCCAATCGAGAGACCCAGTACTTC
CSARDANRETQYF
>TRBD2|TRBV6-1|TRBJ2-7|-
TGTGCCAGCCGACTAATCGTCAGACGGGGGACTAGCGACTCCTACGAGCAGTACTTC
CASRLIVRRGTSDSYEQYF
>-|TRBV6-1|TRBJ2-1|-
TGTGCCAGCAGTCGTAGACATGAGCAGTTCTTC
CASSRRHEQFF
>-|TRBV7-3|TRBJ1-1|few
TGTGCCAGCAGCTTATTTGTCGGTGACGCCCTGAACACTGAAGCTTTCTTT
CASSLFVGDALNTEAFF
>-|TRBV20-1|TRBJ1-6|-
TGCAGTGCTAGGGAAAGTTTCAGTATCTATAATTCACCCCTCCACTTT
CSARESFSIYNSPLHF
>-|TRBV4-2|TRBJ1-2|-
TGTGCCAGCAGCCAAGGGGGGACTATTGACTATGGCTACACCTTC
CASSQGGTIDYGYTF
>TRBD1|TRBV11-3|TRBJ2-1|-
TGTGCCAGCAGCCACCGGGACAGGGACGATGAGCAGTTCTTC
CASSHRDRDDEQFF
>-|TRBV7-6|TRBJ2-7|few
TGTGCCAGCAGCTTAGGTCCGGCTGTAGGGATTGGGGCCTACGAGCAGTACTTC
CASSLGPAVGIGAYEQYF
>-|TRBV20-1|TRBJ1-5|-
TGCAGTGCTAGAGTTCGATATAGCAATCAGCCCCAGCATTTT
CSARVRYSNQPQHF
>-|TRBV30|TRBJ1-2|-
TGTGCCTGGAACTGGGGGGCAGGTGGCTACACCTTC
CAWNWGAGGYTF
>-|TRBV7-8|TRBJ2-5|-
TGTGCCAGCAGCCAGTCTAGAGAGACCCAGTACTTC
CASSQSRETQYF
>TRBD2|TRBV19|TRBJ2-3|-
TGTGCCAGTCAAAGGGGTAGCGGGGGGAATACGCAGTATTTT
CASQRGSGGNTQYF
>TRBD2|TRBV7-9|TRBJ2-1|-
TGTGCCAGCAGCCATAGACTAGCGAACGAGCAGTTCTTC
CASSHRLANEQFF
>-|TRBV15|TRBJ2-7|-
TGTGCCACCAGCCGGATGGGTGGACTTTACTCCTACGAGCAGTACTTC
CATSRMGGLYSYEQYF
>TRBD1|TRBV19|TRBJ1-2|-
TGTGCCAGTAGCCCAACAGGGGCCTATGGCTACACCTTC
CASSPTGAYGYTF
>TRBD2|TRBV7-3|TRBJ2-3|few
TGTGCCAGCAGCTTAACGTCGGGGGGGCGAGTCGATACGCAGTATTTT
CASSLTSGGRVDTQYF
>-|TRBV6-1|TRBJ1-1|-
TGTGCCAGCAGTACGTCAAACACTGAAGCTTTCTTT
CASSTSNTEAFF
>-|TRBV5-1|TRBJ1-6|-
TGCGCCAGCAGCTTGGAGGGTCAAAGGGGTTCACCCCTCCACTTT
CASSLEGQRGSPLHF
>-|TRBV9|TRBJ1-3|-
TGTGCCAGCAGCCAGGGCCCCCAGGGGAACACCATATATTTT
CASSQGPQGNTIYF
>-|TRBV20-1|TRBJ2-5|few
TGCAGTGCTACTGGGACCAACCAAGAGACCCAGTACTTC
CSATGTNQETQYF
>TRBD2|TRBV10-3|TRBJ2-4|few
TGTGCCATCAGTACGGGACTAGCGGGGCTTCAGTACTTC
CAISTGLAGLQYF
>-|TRBV7-9|TRBJ1-1|-
TGTGCCAGCAGCCCTCAATTCCATGAAGCTTTCTTT
CASSPQFHEAFF
>-|TRBV14|TRBJ2-4|-
TGTGCCAGCAGCCACGGAGGACTAAGGGACGGAGAAAACATTCAGTACTTC
CASSHGGLRDGENIQYF
>TRBD1|TRBV10-1|TRBJ1-1|-
TGCGCCAGCAGTACCGGGACAGGGAACACTGAAGCTTTCTTT
CASSTGTGNTEAFF
>-|TRBV6-1|TRBJ1-1|-
TGTGCCAGCAGTGAAGACGTGGCTCACACTGAAGCTTTCTTT
CASSEDVAHTEAFF
>-|TRBV6-5|TRBJ1-6|-
TGTGCCAGCAGTTACTCGTTGCAGGGGCCCCGTCTAGGGCCCCTCCACTTT
CASSYSLQGPRLGPLHF
>-|TRBV5-4|TRBJ2-2|-
TGTGCCAGCAGTCAGGGATCCGGACAAATCTTGCGGACCGGGGAGCTGTTTTTT
CASSQGSGQILRTGELFF
>-|TRBV5-1|TRBJ2-7|once
TGCGCCAGCAGCTTGGGGGGGATCCCCTACGAGCAGTACTTC
CASSLGGIPYEQYF
>-|TRBV5-1|TRBJ1-1|-
TGCGCCAGCAGCTTCCTGGCAGGGTGGGAGAACACTGAAGCTTTCTTT
CASSFLAGWENTEAFF
>-|TRBV6-1|TRBJ2-3|-
TGTGCCAGCAGACGCAGGAGGCTCACAGATACGCAGTATTTT
CASRRRRLTDTQYF
>TRBD1|TRBV7-8|TRBJ2-1|-
TGTGCCAGCAGCTTCCGGACAGGCGGGTGGAATGAGCAGTTCTTC
CASSFRTGGWNEQFF
>-|TRBV27|TRBJ1-2|medium-sized
TGTGCCAGCAGGCCAAAGGGGGGACTCTATGGCTACACCTTC
CASRPKGGLYGYTF
>-|TRBV19|TRBJ2-3|-
TGTGCCAGTAGTTCAGGGGCTCCAGATACGCAGTATTTT
CASSSGAPDTQYF